These 20 T cell receptor beta chains originate from one sample sequenced in a study of CD8+ T cells in alopecia areata. TCR sequencing used cDNA made by reverse transcription of extracted RNA. The repertoire was sequenced with immunoSEQ multiplex PCR; TCRdb's copy has only in-frame clones and lacks some. Seen here are about 150,000 clones, about 90% observed once, and the top ten hold about 15%. Sample: CD8+ T cells sorted from blood, taken at week 0. The receptor set was obtained from a human donor with alopecia areata.

The CDR3 DNA reads TGTGCCAGCAGCGTACAGGGGGCGAGCACAGATACGCAGTATTTT. Protein sequence: CASSVQGASTDTQYF. V usage is TRBV9 and J usage is TRBJ2-3, with 8 positions matching TRBD1. This CDR3 has 15 amino acids. In germline, CDR1 is SGDLS, CDR2 YYNGEE. The V and J ends lost 1 base and 0 bases, in that order; junction bases with no gene match: 1.

The chain links TRBV7-9 to TRBJ2-5; maybe TRBD1 (6 bases). This CDR3 is built from 15 residues. CDR1 SEHNR and CDR2 FQNEAQ come from the germline V gene (reference sequence). V lost 2 bases and J 3 bases, leaving 13 bases between the germline ends. The CDR3 reads CASSLQAAGEETQYF. CDR3 coding DNA: TGTGCCAGCAGCTTACAAGCGGCAGGGGAAGAGACCCAGTACTTC. The complete variable domain, with remaining parts taken from reference TRBV7-9 and TRBJ2-5, reads DTGVSQNPRHKITKRGQNVTFRCDPISEHNRLYWYRQTLGQGPEFLTYFQNEAQLEKSRLLSDRFSAERPKGSFSTLEIQRTEQGDSAMYLCASSLQAAGEETQYFGPGTRLLVL.

The rearrangement links TRBV11-2 to TRBJ2-7; D perhaps matches TRBD1 (6 bases). Germline V gene sequence: CDR1 SGHAT, CDR2 FQNNGV. Trimming removed 5 bases from V and 0 bases from J, with 14 bases in between. This CDR3 contains 15 residues. DNA for the CDR3: TGTGCCAGCAGCCCCCCGGACAGTGGCTCCTACGAGCAGTACTTC. It encodes CASSPPDSGSYEQYF.

The sample holds one count of this clone. The gene calls are TRBV5-1 and TRBJ2-1; D might be TRBD1 or TRBD2, each matching 5 bases. Germline CDR1 is SGHRS and CDR2 is YFSETQ. V was shortened by 4 bases and J by 2 bases, with 19 bases between the two germline ends. This CDR3 spans 17 amino acids. The CDR3: CASSGNGDGAPYNEQFF. In nucleotides, the CDR3 is TGCGCCAGCAGCGGGAACGGGGACGGAGCTCCCTACAATGAGCAGTTCTTC.

The rearrangement joins TRBV7-2 to TRBJ2-1, with 8 bases fitting TRBD2. V shed 3 bases, J shed 3 bases, and the junction held 4 bases outside the gene matches. CDR1 is SGHTA and CDR2 is FQGNSA in the germline V gene. This CDR3 contains 15 residues. The CDR3 DNA reads TGTGCCAGCAGCTTCGGACTAGCAATCTACAATGAGCAGTTCTTC. This codes for CASSFGLAIYNEQFF.

The V gene is TRBV2, the J gene TRBJ2-5, with 12 positions matching TRBD2. The CDR3 runs 15 residues. V was pared by 7 bases and J by 5 bases, with 8 bases of the junction left unmatched. The germline gives CDR1 SNHLY, CDR2 FYNNEI. DNA of the CDR3: TGTGCCAGCATCCTGCTAACTAGCGGGAGGGAGACCCAGTACTTC. Its protein is CASILLTSGRETQYF.

The chain uses TRBV7-8 and TRBJ2-7; TRBD2 aligns across 15 bases. After removal of 5 bases from V and 5 bases from J, the junction contained 16 bases not matched to a gene. The CDR3 covers 19 residues. The V gene's germline CDR1 is SGHVS and CDR2 FQNEAQ. The DNA of the CDR3 is TGTGCCAGCAGCAGCCCACCGGGACTAGCGGGAGGCCCTCTGAACGAGCAGTACTTC. It encodes CASSSPPGLAGGPLNEQYF.

The table lists this clone with a few counts. The CDR3 here is CAWSADGELFF. The CDR3 DNA follows: TGTGCCTGGAGTGCCGACGGGGAGCTGTTTTTT. The chain couples TRBV30 to TRBJ2-2; D gene unclear. Trimming removed 1 base from V and 7 bases from J, with 4 bases in between. Germline V lookup: CDR1 GTSNPN, CDR2 SVGIG (reference sequence). The CDR3 is 11 residues long.

The chain recombines TRBV25-1 with TRBJ2-7; D remains unclear. Germline-derived CDR1 and CDR2 are MGHDK and SYGVNS. The CDR3 is made up of 12 amino acids. V gave up 5 bases and J gave up 1 base, with 6 bases separating them. The CDR3 DNA sequence: TGTGCCAGCAGTATCAGATCCTACGAGCAGTACTTC. It yields the protein CASSIRSYEQYF.

The chain recombines TRBV4-2 with TRBJ1-4; unclear D gene. The CDR3 sequence is 13 residues long. Trimming cost V 3 bases and J 6 bases, with 8 bases left between them. CDR1 and CDR2 (germline): LGHNA, YNFKEQ. The CDR3 DNA sequence: TGTGCCAGCAGCCACTCTGCGGATGAAAAACTGTTTTTT. Translated: CASSHSADEKLFF.

The genes are TRBV30 and TRBJ2-7, with 8 bases matching TRBD1. V was pared by 7 bases and J by 2 bases, with 7 bases of the junction left unmatched. The CDR3 covers 13 residues. Germline CDR1 and CDR2: GTSNPN and SVGIG (reference sequence). CDR3 protein: CASTGQEAYEQYF. CDR3 coding DNA: TGTGCCTCTACGGGACAGGAGGCCTACGAGCAGTACTTC.

The chain links TRBV5-6 to TRBJ2-7; D unclear. CDR3 length equals 12 residues. Trimming removed 2 bases at V and 3 bases at J, with 6 bases between. The V gene's germline CDR1 is SGHDT and CDR2 YYEEEE. CDR3 sequence: CASSLDNYEQYF. The CDR3 nucleotides read TGTGCCAGCAGCTTAGACAACTACGAGCAGTACTTC.

This rearrangement joins TRBV29-1 to TRBJ2-1; tentative D call: TRBD2 (6 bases). This CDR3 has 13 amino acids. V dropped 3 bases and J dropped 8 bases, with 14 bases sitting between them. Germline CDR1 SQVTM, CDR2 ANQGSEA. In DNA, the CDR3 is TGCAGCGTTGACAGGGAGGATAGCGATGAGCAGTTCTTC. Translation gives CSVDREDSDEQFF.

The chain is built from TRBV6-5 and TRBJ1-3; D gene uncertain. Per the germline V gene, CDR1 is MNHEY and CDR2 is SVGAGI. V gave up 0 bases and J gave up 0 bases, with 9 bases separating them. CDR3 length: 16 amino acids. CDR3 sequence reads: CASSYSSSASGNTIYF. DNA for the CDR3: TGTGCCAGCAGTTACTCGTCCAGCGCCTCTGGAAACACCATATATTTT.

This chain connects TRBV7-3 to TRBJ2-7; a weak D match, TRBD2 (5 bases). The V end lost 0 bases, the J end lost 2 bases, and 14 bases lay between the germline ends. Germline lookup yields CDR1 SGHTA and CDR2 FQGTGA. This CDR3 contains 16 residues. CDR3 in amino acids: CASSLTGLNGPYEQYF. CDR3 DNA sequence: TGTGCCAGCAGCTTAACTGGACTCAACGGACCCTACGAGCAGTACTTC.

The table lists this clone with a count of one. This chain joins TRBV29-1 and TRBJ2-2; tentatively, D is TRBD1 (5 bases). CDR1 is SQVTM and CDR2 is ANQGSEA in the germline V gene. The CDR3 loop spans 13 amino acids. With 3 bases removed from V and 5 bases from J, the gap between germline ends came to 10 bases. CDR3 nucleotide sequence: TGCAGCGTTGATACCCAGGGAACCGGGGAGCTGTTTTTT. Translation gives CSVDTQGTGELFF.

A few counts support this clone. The chain combines TRBV4-1 with TRBJ2-7, with 7 positions matching TRBD1. This CDR3 region has 16 residues. Unmatched junction bases numbered 8, after V lost 3 bases and J lost 0 bases. Germline-derived CDR1 and CDR2 are MGHRA and YSYEKL. This CDR3 is CASSQDEGASSYEQYF. Written as DNA, the CDR3 is TGCGCCAGCAGCCAGGACGAGGGGGCTAGCTCCTACGAGCAGTACTTC.

The chain joins TRBV13 to TRBJ2-1, with 13 bases fitting TRBD2. This CDR3 comprises 16 residues. V dropped 0 bases and J dropped 10; count of bases not matched to a gene: 6. Germline values: CDR1 PRHDT, CDR2 FYEKMQ (reference sequence). The CDR3 DNA reads TGTGCCAGCAGCTTAGGACTAGCGGGAGGGCCGGTGGAGCAGTTCTTC. It is translated as CASSLGLAGGPVEQFF.

The V call is TRBV7-6, the J call TRBJ1-1; D gene uncertain. The germline V gene encodes CDR1 SGHVS and CDR2 FNYEAQ. The CDR3 totals 15 residues. The V end lost 2 bases, the J end lost 0 bases, and 10 bases lay between the germline ends. The DNA for the CDR3 is TGTGCCAGCAGCTTACCAGTGAACCTGAACACTGAAGCTTTCTTT. Encoded protein: CASSLPVNLNTEAFF.

The V gene is TRBV12-5, the J gene TRBJ2-3; no clear D gene. The germline CDR1 and CDR2 sequences are LGHNT and FRNRAP. This CDR3 contains 13 residues. Trimming took off 6 bases at V and 3 bases at J, with 10 bases between the two ends. The CDR3 spells CASGWGQTDTQYF. CDR3 sequence (DNA): TGTGCTAGTGGCTGGGGTCAGACAGATACGCAGTATTTT.